The next 9 T cell receptor beta chains were all read from a single sample in a study of T-cell memory formation after mild COVID-19. Via MiXCR, TCRdb re-called the 5' RACE reads, giving one row per CDR3 protein. Of some 50,000 distinct CDR3 sequences listed, 25% to 30% are singletons. Sequenced: PBMCs or a T cell subset sorted from them (not recorded which). All receptors derive from a man aged 18 to 29 who had mild COVID-19 (a few samples of this study predate the infection). Cell type and time point are not known.

The gene calls are TRBV4-1 and TRBJ2-5, with D possibly matching TRBD1 (6 bases). V lost 8 bases and J lost 5, with 21 bases in between. This CDR3 comprises 15 residues. Germline values: CDR1 MGHRA, CDR2 YSYEKL. The CDR3 region is CASARLRGARETQYF. The CDR3 region has the DNA TGCGCCAGCGCGAGACTCAGGGGAGCGAGGGAGACCCAGTACTTC.

This clonotype showed up just a few times. V and J are TRBV20-1 and TRBJ1-5; perhaps TRBD1 as D (6 bases). With 3 bases removed from V and 5 bases from J, the gap between germline ends came to 17 bases. The CDR3 consists of 15 residues. Germline V lookup: CDR1 DFQATT, CDR2 SNEGSKA (reference sequence). The CDR3 spells CSARVWQTGDQPQHF. For the CDR3, the DNA is TGCAGTGCTAGGGTTTGGCAGACAGGAGATCAGCCCCAGCATTTT.

The chain uses TRBV10-3 and TRBJ1-2; D gene unclear. The CDR3 spans 15 residues. Per the germline V gene, CDR1 is ENHRY and CDR2 is SYGVKD. V was trimmed by 0 bases and J by 6 bases, leaving 14 bases between them. CDR3 protein: CAISESSTHYHGYTF. DNA for the CDR3: TGTGCCATCAGTGAGTCATCGACACATTATCATGGCTACACCTTC.

V and J are TRBV27 and TRBJ2-3, with unresolved D. Between the trimmed V and J ends, which lost 7 bases and 6 bases, there was a span of 14 bases. Germline V gene lookup returns CDR1 MNHEY and CDR2 SMNVEV (reference sequence). CDR3 size: 13 residues. CDR3 coding DNA: TGTGCCAGCACCTCCGGACCGCGGGATACGCAGTATTTT. Translated: CASTSGPRDTQYF.

V is TRBV29-1 and J is TRBJ1-5, with unresolved D. CDR3 length: 10 amino acids. The V end lost 4 bases, the J end lost 6 bases, and 4 bases lay between the germline ends. Germline lookup yields CDR1 SQVTM and CDR2 ANQGSEA. CDR3 nucleotide sequence: TGCAGCGTTGGGAGTCAGCCCCAGCATTTT. Protein: CSVGSQPQHF.

This clonotype has just a few counts. The genes are TRBV6-5 and TRBJ2-1; the match to TRBD1 covers 10 bases. Germline V gene sequence: CDR1 MNHEY, CDR2 SVGAGI. CDR3 length: 15 amino acids. The V gene end was trimmed by 5 bases and the J gene end by 3 bases; junction bases not matched to a gene: 4. CDR3 loop: CASSPGQGGYNEQFF. CDR3 nucleotides: TGTGCCAGCAGTCCCGGACAGGGGGGCTACAATGAGCAGTTCTTC.

This clonotype was seen only a few times. The chain recombines TRBV5-1 with TRBJ2-7, with TRBD1 matching 9 bases. The CDR3 runs to 15 residues. Germline loops: CDR1 SGHRS, CDR2 YFSETQ. Trimming removed 5 bases from V and 6 bases from J; junction bases left unmatched: 12. CDR3 DNA sequence: TGCGCCAGCAGAGCTCGGGACAGGGAAGGCAGCGAGCAGTACTTC. Translated, it gives CASRARDREGSEQYF.

A few counts support this clonotype. This chain uses TRBV7-8 with TRBJ2-4; D ambiguous. The CDR3 contains 15 residues. Per germline, CDR1 SGHVS and CDR2 FQNEAQ. V was clipped by 5 bases and J by 0 bases, with 11 bases between them. CDR3 loop: CASSPGLLAKNIQYF. CDR3 DNA sequence: TGTGCCAGCAGCCCGGGCTTACTAGCCAAAAACATTCAGTACTTC.

Concerning this clonotype: An end of the junction does not agree with germline; a read error may underlie this. This chain joins TRBV6-2 or TRBV6-3 and TRBJ1-1; D not certain. This CDR3 has 12 residues. The V gene's germline CDR1 is MNHEY and CDR2 SVGEGT. The CDR3 loop reads CASSYGRAEAFF. CDR3 bases: TGTGCCAGCAGTTACGGGAGGGCTGAAGCCTTCTTT.